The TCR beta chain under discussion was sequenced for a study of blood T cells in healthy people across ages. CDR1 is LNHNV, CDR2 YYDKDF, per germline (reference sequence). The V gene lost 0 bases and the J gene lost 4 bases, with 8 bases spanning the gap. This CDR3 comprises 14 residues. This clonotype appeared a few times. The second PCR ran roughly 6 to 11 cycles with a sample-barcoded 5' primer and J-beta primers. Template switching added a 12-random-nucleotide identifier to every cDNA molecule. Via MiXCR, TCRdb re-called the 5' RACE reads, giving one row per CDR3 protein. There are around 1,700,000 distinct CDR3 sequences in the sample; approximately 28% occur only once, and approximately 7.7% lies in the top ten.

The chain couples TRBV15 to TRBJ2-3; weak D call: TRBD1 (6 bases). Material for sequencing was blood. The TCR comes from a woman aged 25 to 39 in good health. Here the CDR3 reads CATSRDQGSDTQYF. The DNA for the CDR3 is TGTGCCACCAGCAGAGATCAGGGGTCAGATACGCAGTATTTT.